The 4 T cell receptor beta chains in this list originate from one sample, sequenced in a study of response to subunit inactivated influenza vaccine (dated by TCRdb to the late 2010s). This sample's time point label indicates: 45 days after influenza vaccine administration. The library was obtained by RT-PCR. Sequencing was carried out with an Illumina HiSeq 2500. Starting from the raw public reads, TCRdb applied fastp trimming at Q25, assembled clones with MiXCR and retained in-frame beta chains. One record per CDR3 amino acid sequence lists the most common genes and DNA. The sample table lists about 520,000 distinct CDR3 sequences, roughly 9.8% of them with a count of one. The ten largest clones take up approximately 12% of the sample. The input for sequencing was PBMCs from blood, taken 45 days after vaccination. All receptors derive from a middle-aged man who received an inactivated influenza vaccine. Donor details come from another sample of the same person, matched by shared clones.

In its sample, this clonotype was seen many times. V usage is TRBV5-5 and J usage is TRBJ2-7; D is unresolved. Germline loops: CDR1 SGHKS, CDR2 YYEKEE (reference sequence). V lost 3 bases, J lost 0 bases, and 7 bases lay in between. CDR3 length: 13 amino acids. The CDR3 DNA reads as TGTGCCAGCAGCTCCCAGAGCTCCTACGAGCAGTACTTC. Its translation is CASSSQSSYEQYF.

V and J are TRBV15 and TRBJ2-1; 7 nucleotides match TRBD2. CDR1 is LNHNV, CDR2 YYDKDF, per germline (reference sequence). J lost 9 bases, V lost 6 bases, and 8 bases had no gene match. The CDR3 contains 13 residues. The CDR3 region is CATSGPWEGEQFF. CDR3 bases: TGTGCCACCAGTGGACCCTGGGAGGGTGAGCAGTTCTTC.

The J gene is TRBJ1-2, the V gene TRBV7-2; 9 bases align to TRBD1. The trim removed 5 bases at V and 4 bases at J, leaving 11 bases unmatched. The CDR3 is 16 residues long. The germline gives CDR1 SGHTA, CDR2 FQGNSA. CDR3 nucleotide sequence: TGTGCCAGCAGCCTGACAGGGGGTTTGTCGGGCTATGGCTACACCTTC. The encoded protein is CASSLTGGLSGYGYTF.

As DNA, the CDR3 is TGTGCCAGCAGTTTAAGGCACAACTACGAGCAGTACTTC. As protein: CASSLRHNYEQYF. The rearrangement links TRBV12-3 or TRBV12-4 to TRBJ2-7; D call uncertain. This CDR3 is built from 13 residues. V lost 2 bases and J lost 3, with 8 bases in between.